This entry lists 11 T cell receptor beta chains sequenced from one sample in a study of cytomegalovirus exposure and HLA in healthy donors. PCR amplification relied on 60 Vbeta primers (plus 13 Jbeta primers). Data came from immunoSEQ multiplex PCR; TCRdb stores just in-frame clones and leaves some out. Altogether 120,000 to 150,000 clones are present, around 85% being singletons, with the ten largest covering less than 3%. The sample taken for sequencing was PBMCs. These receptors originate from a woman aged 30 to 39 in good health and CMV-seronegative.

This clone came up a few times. The CDR3 reads CACLGQGEGYTF. The CDR3 coding sequence is TGTGCCTGCCTGGGACAGGGGGAAGGCTACACCTTC. The rearrangement links TRBV30 to TRBJ1-2; 11 bases align to TRBD1. Trimming cost V 6 bases and J 8 bases; bases outside gene matches: 5. Germline V gene data show CDR1 as GTSNPN and CDR2 as SVGIG (reference sequence). The CDR3 extends over 12 amino acids.

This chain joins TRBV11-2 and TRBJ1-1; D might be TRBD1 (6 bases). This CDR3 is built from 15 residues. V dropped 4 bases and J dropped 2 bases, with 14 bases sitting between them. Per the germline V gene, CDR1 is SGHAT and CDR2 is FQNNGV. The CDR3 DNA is TGTGCCAGCAGCTCAGGGGCGACGGGCAACACTGAAGCTTTCTTT. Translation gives CASSSGATGNTEAFF.

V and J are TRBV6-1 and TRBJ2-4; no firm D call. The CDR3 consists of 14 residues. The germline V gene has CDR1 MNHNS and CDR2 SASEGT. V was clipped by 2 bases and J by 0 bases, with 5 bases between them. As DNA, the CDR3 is TGTGCCAGCAGTGAACTTAGAGCCAAAAACATTCAGTACTTC. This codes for CASSELRAKNIQYF.

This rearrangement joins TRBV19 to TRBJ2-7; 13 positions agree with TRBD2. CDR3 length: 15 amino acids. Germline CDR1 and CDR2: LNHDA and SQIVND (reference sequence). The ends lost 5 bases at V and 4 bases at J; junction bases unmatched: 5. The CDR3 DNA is TGTGCCAGTAGTCCGGGACTAGCGGGGCAATACGAGCAGTACTTC. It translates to CASSPGLAGQYEQYF.

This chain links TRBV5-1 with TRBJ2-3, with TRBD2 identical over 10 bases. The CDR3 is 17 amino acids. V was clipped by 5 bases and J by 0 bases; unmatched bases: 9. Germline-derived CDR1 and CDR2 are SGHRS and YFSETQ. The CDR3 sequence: CASSSSGGVTSTDTQYF. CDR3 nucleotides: TGCGCCAGCAGTTCGAGCGGGGGGGTCACTAGCACAGATACGCAGTATTTT.

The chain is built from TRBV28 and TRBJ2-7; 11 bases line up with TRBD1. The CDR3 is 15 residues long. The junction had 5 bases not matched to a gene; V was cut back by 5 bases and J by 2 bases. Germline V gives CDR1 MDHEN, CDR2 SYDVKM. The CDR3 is CASSPWTGGTYEQYF. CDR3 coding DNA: TGTGCCAGCAGTCCATGGACAGGGGGCACCTACGAGCAGTACTTC.

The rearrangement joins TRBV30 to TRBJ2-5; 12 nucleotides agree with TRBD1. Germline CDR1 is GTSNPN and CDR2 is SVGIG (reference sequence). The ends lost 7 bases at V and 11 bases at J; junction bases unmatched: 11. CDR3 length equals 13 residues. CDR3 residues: CASRRDRGREQYF. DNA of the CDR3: TGTGCCTCGCGACGGGACAGGGGGCGGGAGCAGTACTTC. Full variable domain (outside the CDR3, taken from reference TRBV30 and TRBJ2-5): SQTIHQWPATLVQPVGSPLSLECTVEGTSNPNLYWYRQAAGRGLQLLFYSVGIGQISSEVPQNLSASRPQDRQFILSSKKLLLSDSGFYLCASRRDRGREQYFGPGTRLLVL.

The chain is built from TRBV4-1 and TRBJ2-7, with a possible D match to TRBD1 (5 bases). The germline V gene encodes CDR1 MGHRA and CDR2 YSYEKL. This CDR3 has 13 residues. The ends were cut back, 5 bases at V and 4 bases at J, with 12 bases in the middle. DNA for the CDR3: TGCGCCAGCAGCTATTCCCCAGGGTACGAGCAGTACTTC. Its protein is CASSYSPGYEQYF.

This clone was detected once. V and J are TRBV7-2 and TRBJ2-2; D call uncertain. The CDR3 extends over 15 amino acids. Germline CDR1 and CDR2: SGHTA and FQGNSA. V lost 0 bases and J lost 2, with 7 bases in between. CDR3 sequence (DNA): TGTGCCAGCAGCTTAGCGGTAGCTAACACCGGGGAGCTGTTTTTT. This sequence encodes CASSLAVANTGELFF.

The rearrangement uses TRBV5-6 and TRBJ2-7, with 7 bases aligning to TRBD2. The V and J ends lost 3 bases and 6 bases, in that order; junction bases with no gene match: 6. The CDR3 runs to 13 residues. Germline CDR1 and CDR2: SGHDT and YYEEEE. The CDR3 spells CASSSLLAPEQYF. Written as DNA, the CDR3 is TGTGCCAGCAGCTCCTTACTAGCGCCCGAGCAGTACTTC.

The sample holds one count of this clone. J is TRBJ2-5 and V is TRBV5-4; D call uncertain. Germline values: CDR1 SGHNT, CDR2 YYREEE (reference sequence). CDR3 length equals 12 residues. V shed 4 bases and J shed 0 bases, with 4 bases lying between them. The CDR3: CASSPNQETQYF. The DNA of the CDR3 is TGTGCCAGCAGCCCCAACCAAGAGACCCAGTACTTC.